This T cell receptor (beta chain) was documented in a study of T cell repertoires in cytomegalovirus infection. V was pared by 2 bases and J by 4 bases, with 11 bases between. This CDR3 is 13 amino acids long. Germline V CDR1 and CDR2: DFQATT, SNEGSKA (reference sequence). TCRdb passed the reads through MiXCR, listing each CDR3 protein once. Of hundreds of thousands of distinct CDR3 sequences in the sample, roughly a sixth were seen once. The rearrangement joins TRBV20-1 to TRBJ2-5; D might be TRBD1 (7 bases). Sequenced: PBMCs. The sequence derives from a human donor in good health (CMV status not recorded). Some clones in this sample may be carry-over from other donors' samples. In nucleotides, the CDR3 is TGCAGTGCTAGATTCAGGGGGGCAGAGACCCAGTACTTC. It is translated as CSARFRGAETQYF.